A selection of T cell receptor beta chains follows, all from one sample in a study of T-cell reconstitution after alpha-beta-depleted transplantation in children. TCRdb ran MiXCR on the PCR reads and lists one entry per CDR3 protein. The table shows about 580,000 distinct CDR3 sequences, with roughly 24% occurring only once. The sample consisted of PBMCs, mostly from graft donor cells, taken 360 days after TCRalphabeta/CD19-depleted stem cell transplant. The receptor set was obtained from a boy under three years old who had a stem cell transplant for acute myeloid leukemia, so the T cells may come from the graft donor. Each CDR3 is given with its conserved first and last residue. Fields, in order: V gene, D gene, J gene, clone size, CDR3 protein, CDR3 DNA. D genes are given only for firm matches. Only some rows state a clone size, as once, few, many or a class for expanded clones.

TRBV29-1	-	TRBJ2-2	few	CSVVKGAGELFF	TGCAGCGTTGTGAAGGGGGCCGGGGAGCTGTTTTTT
TRBV20-1	-	TRBJ2-5	many	CSARDMRWYQETQYF	TGCAGTGCTAGAGATATGCGCTGGTACCAAGAGACCCAGTACTTC
TRBV12-3/TRBV12-4	-	TRBJ2-7	many	CASSLGTAPYF	TGTGCCAGCAGTTTAGGGACAGCACCCTACTTC
TRBV10-3	-	TRBJ1-6	many	CAISQQGYGSYNSPLHF	TGTGCCATCAGTCAGCAGGGATATGGGTCCTATAATTCACCCCTCCACTTT
TRBV18	-	TRBJ1-2	-	CASGDQYGYTF	TGTGCCAGCGGAGACCAATATGGCTACACCTTC
TRBV5-1	-	TRBJ2-2	many	CASSLAAGNTGELFF	TGCGCCAGCAGCTTGGCGGCAGGGAACACCGGGGAGCTGTTTTTT
TRBV20-1	TRBD2	TRBJ2-1	few	CSAPSGGRYNEQFF	TGCAGTGCTCCTAGCGGGGGCCGGTACAATGAGCAGTTCTTC
TRBV5-1	-	TRBJ2-7	many	CASSQPWDGRGHEQYF	TGCGCCAGCAGCCAACCTTGGGACGGTCGCGGGCACGAGCAGTACTTC
TRBV12-3/TRBV12-4	TRBD2	TRBJ2-3	many	CASSPEDYSGGTDTQYF	TGTGCCAGCAGCCCCGAGGACTATAGCGGGGGTACAGATACGCAGTATTTT
TRBV20-1	TRBD1	TRBJ1-1	-	CSAEGTGSMSEGAEAFF	TGCAGTGCTGAGGGGACAGGGAGTATGAGTGAAGGGGCTGAAGCTTTCTTT
TRBV7-2	-	TRBJ2-7	few	CASSKDPTVFYEQYF	TGTGCCAGCAGCAAGGACCCAACGGTTTTCTACGAGCAGTACTTC
TRBV6-1	-	TRBJ1-5	-	CASRTTGDSNQPQHF	TGTGCCAGCAGAACGACAGGAGATAGCAATCAGCCCCAGCATTTT
TRBV29-1	-	TRBJ2-3	many	CSAGRGSSTDTQYF	TGCAGCGCCGGCCGGGGGTCAAGCACAGATACGCAGTATTTT
TRBV20-1	-	TRBJ1-1	many	CSAGATGGTEAFF	TGCAGTGCCGGGGCCACCGGAGGGACTGAAGCTTTCTTT
TRBV15	-	TRBJ2-1	-	CATSRDRSYNEQFF	TGTGCCACCAGCAGAGATCGCTCCTACAATGAGCAGTTCTTC
TRBV3-1	TRBD2	TRBJ2-1	many	CASSQVPGGLLNEQFF	TGTGCCAGCAGCCAGGTTCCGGGGGGACTATTGAATGAGCAGTTCTTC